The 26 T cell receptor beta chains listed next were all sequenced from one sample in a study of Graves' ophthalmopathy and Graves' hyperthyroidism. Amplification of the TCR beta CDR3 regions used RNA transcripts (as template). First-round RT-PCR used HTBI primers; second-round multiplex PCR followed. Using its own MiXCR run on the multiplex PCR reads, TCRdb lists one record per CDR3 protein. The table lists some 400,000 distinct CDR3 sequences, 15% to 20% of them singletons. Material for sequencing was peripheral blood. The source of these receptors is a woman between 18 and 29 years old with Graves' ophthalmopathy.

Ten or more counts support this clonotype. The gene calls are TRBV27 and TRBJ2-7, with D tentatively TRBD2 (6 bases). Germline assignment: CDR1 MNHEY and CDR2 SMNVEV (reference sequence). The CDR3 totals 15 residues. Between the trimmed V and J ends, which lost 5 bases and 0 bases, there was a span of 14 bases. The chain's CDR3 is CASSGRPPLSYEQYF. In DNA, the CDR3 is TGTGCCAGCAGTGGGAGGCCTCCCCTCTCCTACGAGCAGTACTTC.

This clonotype was found many times. V usage is TRBV7-9 and J usage is TRBJ2-7; 8 bases map to TRBD2. Germline V lookup: CDR1 SEHNR, CDR2 FQNEAQ (reference sequence). CDR3 length: 12 amino acids. V lost 5 bases and J lost 9; bases outside the gene matches: 6. CDR3 coding DNA: TGTGCCAGCAGCCGGACTAGCCAAACGCAGTACTTC. Its protein is CASSRTSQTQYF.

The CDR3, as DNA: TGTGCCAGTAGTATCCCTTCGACAGGAGGCGCCTACGAGCAGTACTTC. Translating gives CASSIPSTGGAYEQYF. The rearrangement joins TRBV19 to TRBJ2-7; perhaps TRBD1 as D (6 bases). Germline values: CDR1 LNHDA, CDR2 SQIVND (reference sequence). The ends were cut back, 3 bases at V and 2 bases at J, with 17 bases in the middle. The CDR3 length is 16 residues.

This clonotype was counted many times. The chain has TRBV19 and TRBJ2-6; D uncertain. Trimming pared 5 bases from V and 4 bases from J, leaving 12 bases between. The CDR3 sequence is 15 residues long. Per germline, CDR1 LNHDA and CDR2 SQIVND (reference sequence). The CDR3 loop is CASSSPLAGANVLTF. In DNA, the CDR3 is TGTGCCAGTAGTTCCCCCCTGGCAGGGGCCAACGTCCTGACTTTC.

This clonotype showed up many times. V gene TRBV27 combines with J gene TRBJ1-5, with a possible D match to TRBD1 (6 bases). The V end lost 5 bases, the J end lost 6 bases, and 20 bases lay between the germline ends. This CDR3 contains 16 residues. Germline CDR1 is MNHEY and CDR2 is SMNVEV (reference sequence). CDR3 bases: TGTGCCAGCAGTCCATTAAGGGCAGGGGAAGGTCAGCCCCAGCATTTT. The encoded protein is CASSPLRAGEGQPQHF.

This clonotype was counted many times. V gene TRBV4-2 combines with J gene TRBJ2-5, with a weak D call TRBD2 (6 bases). Germline V lookup: CDR1 LGHNA, CDR2 YNFKEQ. The V and J ends lost 1 base and 3 bases respectively, with 18 bases between them. The length of the CDR3 is 17 residues. The CDR3 reads CASSQVGSERAKETQYF. CDR3 in DNA: TGTGCCAGCAGCCAAGTAGGATCCGAGCGGGCGAAAGAGACCCAGTACTTC.

This clonotype has a count of ten or more. CDR3 loop: CASRRRIGRAEAFF. The CDR3 DNA reads TGTGCCAGCAGGAGGAGAATTGGAAGGGCTGAAGCTTTCTTT. J is TRBJ1-1 and V is TRBV2; D unclear. V was cut by 6 bases and J by 6 bases, with 17 bases left in between. Germline CDR1 reads SNHLY; CDR2 reads FYNNEI. The CDR3 consists of 14 residues.

This clonotype was seen many times. CDR3 loop: CASSFLRGVSEAFF. The DNA for the CDR3 is TGTGCCAGCAGTTTCTTACGCGGGGTCTCTGAAGCTTTCTTT. V and J are TRBV28 and TRBJ1-1; D remains unclear. Germline V gene lookup returns CDR1 MDHEN and CDR2 SYDVKM. The CDR3 is 14 amino acids. Trimming stripped 3 bases from V and 6 bases from J, with 14 bases between. Filled out from reference TRBV28 and TRBJ1-1, the complete variable domain reads DVKVTQSSRYLVKRTGEKVFLECVQDMDHENMFWYRQDPGLGLRLIYFSYDVKMKEKGDIPEGYSVSREKKERFSLILESASTNQTSMYLCASSFLRGVSEAFFGQGTRLTVV.

This clonotype was seen repeatedly, ten times or more. The gene calls are TRBV28 and TRBJ1-1; D gene ambiguous. The CDR3 extends over 13 amino acids. The V end lost 7 bases, the J end lost 0 bases, and 9 bases lay between the germline ends. CDR1 is MDHEN, CDR2 SYDVKM, per germline. For the CDR3, the DNA is TGTGCCAGCATCGGGCACATGAACACTGAAGCTTTCTTT. Encoded protein: CASIGHMNTEAFF.

In this sample, this clonotype turned up many times. The rearrangement joins TRBV24-1 to TRBJ2-3; no firm D call. The germline gives CDR1 KGHDR, CDR2 SFDVKD. The CDR3 length is 12 residues. V gave up 3 bases and J gave up 1 base, with 1 base separating them. CDR3 sequence: CATSDRTDTQYF. DNA of the CDR3: TGTGCCACCAGTGATCGCACAGATACGCAGTATTTT.

This clonotype was picked up many times. The chain's CDR3 is CASSQEETGMINYGYTF. CDR3 DNA: TGCGCCAGCAGCCAAGAGGAGACAGGGATGATTAACTATGGCTACACCTTC. This chain joins TRBV4-3 and TRBJ1-2; 7 nucleotides line up with TRBD1. Trimming at V came to 0 bases and at J to 1 base, leaving 8 bases not matched to a gene. Germline-derived CDR1 and CDR2 are LGHNA and YSLEER. The CDR3 covers 17 residues.

There are a few counts of this clonotype. V is TRBV29-1 and J is TRBJ1-1, with D possibly being TRBD1 (6 bases). CDR3 length: 13 residues. Germline V CDR1 and CDR2: SQVTM, ANQGSEA. The V and J ends lost 6 bases and 1 base respectively, with 12 bases between them. The CDR3 nucleotides read TGCAGCGTCCTCAGACAGGAGAACACTGAAGCTTTCTTT. This encodes CSVLRQENTEAFF.

There are many counts of this clonotype. This chain connects TRBV30 to TRBJ2-7, with D perhaps matching TRBD2 (5 bases). V dropped 0 bases and J dropped 4 bases, with 10 bases sitting between them. This CDR3 spans 13 amino acids. CDR1 and CDR2 from the germline V gene are GTSNPN and SVGIG (reference sequence). CDR3 residues: CAWSVLDEYEQYF. The CDR3 region has the DNA TGTGCCTGGAGTGTACTAGATGAGTACGAGCAGTACTTC.

This clonotype has at least ten counts. The rearrangement uses TRBV6-1 and TRBJ2-4; TRBD2 matches at 11 bases. The V gene end was trimmed by 7 bases and the J gene end by 0 bases; junction bases not matched to a gene: 11. The germline gives CDR1 MNHNS, CDR2 SASEGT. The CDR3 is made up of 18 amino acids. The CDR3 DNA reads TGTGCCAGCAATACCGGGACTAGCGGACTACTAGCCAAAAACATTCAGTACTTC. Its translation is CASNTGTSGLLAKNIQYF.

This clonotype was seen ten or more times. V and J are TRBV11-2 and TRBJ2-5; 15 positions agree with TRBD2. V trimming: 5 bases; J trimming: 4 bases; junction bases outside the gene matches: 8. Germline V gene lookup returns CDR1 SGHAT and CDR2 FQNNGV. This CDR3 has 17 amino acids. The CDR3 loop is CASSPGLAGGLRETQYF. The DNA for the CDR3 is TGTGCCAGCAGCCCCGGACTAGCGGGGGGGCTGCGAGAGACCCAGTACTTC.

This clonotype was seen repeatedly, ten times or more. This chain uses TRBV12-5 with TRBJ1-1; D possibly corresponds to TRBD1 (6 bases). The V and J ends lost 1 base and 7 bases respectively, with 10 bases between them. The length of the CDR3 is 13 residues. CDR1 and CDR2 from the germline V gene are LGHNT and FRNRAP. The DNA for the CDR3 is TGTGCTAGTGGTTTGGGCAGGGGTCTTGAAGCTTTCTTT. Translated, it gives CASGLGRGLEAFF.

This chain connects TRBV7-9 to TRBJ1-2; a possible D gene is TRBD1 (5 bases). The CDR3 contains 11 residues. Germline CDR1 SEHNR, CDR2 FQNEAQ (reference sequence). Trimming shortened V by 10 bases and J by 8 bases, and 14 bases separated the two germline ends. The CDR3 protein is CAIRDYRGYTF. CDR3 coding DNA: TGTGCCATCCGGGACTATCGCGGCTACACCTTC.

Ten or more counts support this clonotype. The gene calls are TRBV28 and TRBJ2-5, with D maybe TRBD1 (6 bases). The CDR3 contains 15 residues. The V gene lost 3 bases and the J gene lost 2 bases, with 13 bases spanning the gap. Germline CDR1 is MDHEN and CDR2 is SYDVKM. CDR3 nucleotides: TGTGCCAGCAGTTTTGAGGTGGGGGCTCAAGAGACCCAGTACTTC. Translated, it gives CASSFEVGAQETQYF.

This clonotype was detected many times. The rearrangement joins TRBV6-1 to TRBJ2-7; 10 positions agree with TRBD2. The length of the CDR3 is 15 residues. CDR1 is MNHNS, CDR2 SASEGT, per germline. V shed 6 bases, J shed 0 bases, and the junction held 5 bases outside the gene matches. The CDR3 nucleotides are TGTGCCAGCAGGCTAGCGGGGGCCGACTCCTACGAGCAGTACTTC. It is translated as CASRLAGADSYEQYF.

Ten or more counts support this clonotype. V usage is TRBV29-1 and J usage is TRBJ2-7; D is undetermined. CDR3 size: 13 residues. CDR1 is SQVTM, CDR2 ANQGSEA, per germline. V was shortened by 0 bases and J by 2 bases, with 8 bases between the two germline ends. CDR3 region: CSVEDLGTYEQYF. The CDR3 coding sequence is TGCAGCGTTGAAGATCTGGGCACCTACGAGCAGTACTTC.

This clonotype appeared many times. The chain joins TRBV7-8 to TRBJ2-4; maybe TRBD2 (5 bases). V shed 2 bases and J shed 1 base, with 9 bases lying between them. Germline CDR1 reads SGHVS; CDR2 reads FQNEAQ. CDR3 length equals 15 residues. The CDR3 loop is CASSLHREAKNIQYF. CDR3 sequence (DNA): TGTGCCAGCAGCTTACATAGGGAGGCCAAAAACATTCAGTACTTC.

This clonotype was recorded at least ten times. The chain has TRBV6-5 and TRBJ2-7; D is undetermined. The length of the CDR3 is 17 residues. Germline V gene lookup returns CDR1 MNHEY and CDR2 SVGAGI. V dropped 0 bases and J dropped 3 bases, with 18 bases sitting between them. The DNA for the CDR3 is TGTGCCAGCAGTTACTCCGCAGTGGGATGGAAAGACTACGAGCAGTACTTC. Protein: CASSYSAVGWKDYEQYF.

The J gene is TRBJ2-7, the V gene TRBV6-1; TRBD2 matches at 10 bases. The CDR3 sequence is 14 residues long. The germline gives CDR1 MNHNS, CDR2 SASEGT. V shed 7 bases and J 2 bases; nucleotides not matched to a gene: 5. The CDR3 loop is CASMKAGGAYEQYF. CDR3 sequence (DNA): TGTGCCAGCATGAAAGCGGGAGGGGCCTACGAGCAGTACTTC.

This clonotype was picked up many times. This sequence joins TRBV13 and TRBJ1-1; 8 bases are shared with TRBD1. The germline V gene encodes CDR1 PRHDT and CDR2 FYEKMQ (reference sequence). CDR3 length equals 18 residues. V was pared by 4 bases and J by 0 bases, with 13 bases of the junction left unmatched. The CDR3 loop reads CASSSPGGGFTLNTEAFF. The CDR3, as DNA: TGTGCCAGCAGCTCTCCAGGGGGCGGTTTTACCCTGAACACTGAAGCTTTCTTT.

This clonotype appeared many times. In DNA, the CDR3 is TGTGCCAGCACCCTAAGTTCAAGGACACTAAATCAGCCCCAGCATTTT. It specifies CASTLSSRTLNQPQHF. V and J are TRBV6-2 or TRBV6-3 and TRBJ1-5, with a possible D match to TRBD1 (5 bases). The CDR3 consists of 16 residues. Germline CDR1 reads MNHEY; CDR2 reads SVGEGT. The V end was cut by 7 bases, the J end by 4 bases, with 20 bases between.

The rearrangement joins TRBV6-2 or TRBV6-3 to TRBJ2-5, with 13 positions matching TRBD2. Germline assignment: CDR1 MNHEY and CDR2 SVGEGT. This CDR3 region has 20 residues. J gave up 4 bases and V 4 bases, and 18 bases lay outside the gene matches. CDR3 region: CASSFSKGGLAGVIGETQYF. CDR3 nucleotides: TGTGCCAGCAGTTTCTCGAAAGGTGGACTAGCGGGAGTAATTGGAGAGACCCAGTACTTC.